This TCR beta chain was captured by sequencing in a study of T cells in Graves' hyperthyroidism and ophthalmopathy. This CDR3 has 12 residues. Trimming took 3 bases from V and 5 from J, leaving 7 bases between them. Germline lookup yields CDR1 SGHNT and CDR2 YENEEA. This clonotype was detected ten times or more. It was RNA transcripts that yielded the amplified TCR beta CDR3 regions. RT-PCR in the first round (using the HTBI primer set) targeted the TCR CDR3. TCRdb re-called the multiplex PCR reads through MiXCR, storing one row per CDR3 protein. The profile shows about 660,000 distinct CDR3 sequences, 40% to 55% of them singletons. A patient was excluded if there was uncontrolled infection, other autoimmune disease, pregnancy or lactation. Orbital computed tomography, thyroid ultrasound, serum thyroxine and TRAb, and clinical symptoms together informed the diagnoses.

The sequenced sample was peripheral blood or thyroid tissue (not recorded which). The clonotype originates from an adult man with Graves' disease, either hyperthyroidism or ophthalmopathy (not recorded which). This chain links TRBV11-3 with TRBJ2-5, with unresolved D. CDR3: CASSFNLETQYF. The CDR3 coding sequence is TGTGCCAGCAGCTTTAACCTGGAGACCCAGTACTTC.